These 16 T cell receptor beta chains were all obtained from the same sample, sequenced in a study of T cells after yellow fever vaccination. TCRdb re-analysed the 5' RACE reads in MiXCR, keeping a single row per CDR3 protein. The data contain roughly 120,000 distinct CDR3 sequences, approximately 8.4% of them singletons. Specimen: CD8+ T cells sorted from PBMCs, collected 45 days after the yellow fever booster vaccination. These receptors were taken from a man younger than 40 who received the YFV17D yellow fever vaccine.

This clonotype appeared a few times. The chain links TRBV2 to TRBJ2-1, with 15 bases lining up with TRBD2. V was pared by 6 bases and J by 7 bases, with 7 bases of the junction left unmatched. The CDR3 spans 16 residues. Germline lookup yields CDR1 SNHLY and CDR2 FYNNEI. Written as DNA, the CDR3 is TGTGCCAGCAGCCACAGGACTAGCGGGAGGGATAATGAGCAGTTCTTC. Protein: CASSHRTSGRDNEQFF.

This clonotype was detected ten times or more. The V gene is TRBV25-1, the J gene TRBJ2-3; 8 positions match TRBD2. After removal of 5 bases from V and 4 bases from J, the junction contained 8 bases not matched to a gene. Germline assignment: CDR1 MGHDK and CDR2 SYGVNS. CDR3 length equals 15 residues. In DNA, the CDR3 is TGTGCCAGCAGTTCAAGGGCGGGAGGCTCAGATACGCAGTATTTT. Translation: CASSSRAGGSDTQYF. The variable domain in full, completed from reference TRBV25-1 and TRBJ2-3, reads EADIYQTPRYLVIGTGKKITLECSQTMGHDKMYWYQQDPGMELHLIHYSYGVNSTEKGDLSSESTVSRIRTEHFPLTLESARPSHTSQYLCASSSRAGGSDTQYFGPGTRLTVL.

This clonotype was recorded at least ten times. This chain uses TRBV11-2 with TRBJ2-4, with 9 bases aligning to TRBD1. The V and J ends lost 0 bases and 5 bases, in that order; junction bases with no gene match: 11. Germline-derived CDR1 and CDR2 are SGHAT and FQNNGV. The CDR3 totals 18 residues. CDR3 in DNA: TGTGCCAGCAGCTTAGAACCCCGGGACAGGGTTGGACAAAACATTCAGTACTTC. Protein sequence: CASSLEPRDRVGQNIQYF.

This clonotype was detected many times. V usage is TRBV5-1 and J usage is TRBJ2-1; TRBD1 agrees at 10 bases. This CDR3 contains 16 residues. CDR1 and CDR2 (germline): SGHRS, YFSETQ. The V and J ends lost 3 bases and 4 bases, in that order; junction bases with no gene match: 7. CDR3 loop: CASSSRQGALYNEQFF. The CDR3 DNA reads TGCGCCAGCAGCTCCCGACAGGGGGCGCTTTACAATGAGCAGTTCTTC.

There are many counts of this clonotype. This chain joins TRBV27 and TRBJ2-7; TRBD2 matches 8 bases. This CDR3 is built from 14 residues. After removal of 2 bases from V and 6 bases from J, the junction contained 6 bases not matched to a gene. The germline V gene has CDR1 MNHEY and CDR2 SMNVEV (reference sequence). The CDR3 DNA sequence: TGTGCCAGCAGTTTAACGCAGACTAGCGCCGAGCAGTACTTC. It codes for CASSLTQTSAEQYF.

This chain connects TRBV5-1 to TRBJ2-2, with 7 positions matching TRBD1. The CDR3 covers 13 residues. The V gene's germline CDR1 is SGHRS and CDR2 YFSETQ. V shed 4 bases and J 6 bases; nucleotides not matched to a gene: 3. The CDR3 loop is CASSLQGAGELFF. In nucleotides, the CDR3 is TGCGCCAGCAGCCTCCAGGGGGCCGGGGAGCTGTTTTTT.

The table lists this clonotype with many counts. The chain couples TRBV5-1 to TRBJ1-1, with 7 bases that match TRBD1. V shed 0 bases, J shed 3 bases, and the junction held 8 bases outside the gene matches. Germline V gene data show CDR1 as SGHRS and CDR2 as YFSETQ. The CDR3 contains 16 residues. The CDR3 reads CASSLVLGQLDTEAFF. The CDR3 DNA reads TGCGCCAGCAGCTTGGTGTTGGGACAGTTGGACACTGAAGCTTTCTTT.

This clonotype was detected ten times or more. The CDR3 protein is CASSFLLVSYLEQYF. CDR3 sequence (DNA): TGTGCCAGCAGTTTCCTTTTGGTTTCGTATCTCGAGCAGTACTTC. The J gene is TRBJ2-7, the V gene TRBV28; D not certain. Germline CDR1 is MDHEN and CDR2 is SYDVKM. The ends were cut back, 3 bases at V and 6 bases at J, with 18 bases in the middle. The CDR3 covers 15 residues. The complete variable domain, with remaining parts taken from reference TRBV28 and TRBJ2-7, reads DVKVTQSSRYLVKRTGEKVFLECVQDMDHENMFWYRQDPGLGLRLIYFSYDVKMKEKGDIPEGYSVSREKKERFSLILESASTNQTSMYLCASSFLLVSYLEQYFGPGTRLTVT.

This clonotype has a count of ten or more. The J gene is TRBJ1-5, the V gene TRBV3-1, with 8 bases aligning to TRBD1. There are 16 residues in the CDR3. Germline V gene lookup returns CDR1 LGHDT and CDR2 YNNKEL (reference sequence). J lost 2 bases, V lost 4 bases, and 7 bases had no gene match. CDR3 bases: TGTGCCAGCAGCCTCAGGGGGCGCGAGGGCAATCAGCCCCAGCATTTT. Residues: CASSLRGREGNQPQHF.

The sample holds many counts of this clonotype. The CDR3, as DNA: TGCAGCGTTGATCTAGCCGGGGTTTACGAGCAGTACTTC. Translation gives CSVDLAGVYEQYF. The chain is built from TRBV29-1 and TRBJ2-7, with D perhaps TRBD2 (5 bases). The germline gives CDR1 SQVTM, CDR2 ANQGSEA. Trimming shortened V by 3 bases and J by 4 bases, and 13 bases separated the two germline ends. The CDR3 contains 13 residues.

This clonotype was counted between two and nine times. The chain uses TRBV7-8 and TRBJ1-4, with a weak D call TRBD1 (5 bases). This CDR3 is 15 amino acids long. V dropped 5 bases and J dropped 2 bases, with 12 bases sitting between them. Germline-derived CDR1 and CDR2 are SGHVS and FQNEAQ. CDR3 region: CASSMTEGTNEKLFF. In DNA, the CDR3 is TGTGCCAGCAGCATGACAGAGGGGACTAATGAAAAACTGTTTTTT. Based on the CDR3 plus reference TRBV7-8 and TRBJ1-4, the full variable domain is GAGVSQSPRYKVAKRGQDVALRCDPISGHVSLFWYQQALGQGPEFLTYFQNEAQLDKSGLPSDRFFAERPEGSVSTLKIQRTQQEDSAVYLCASSMTEGTNEKLFFGSGTQLSVL.

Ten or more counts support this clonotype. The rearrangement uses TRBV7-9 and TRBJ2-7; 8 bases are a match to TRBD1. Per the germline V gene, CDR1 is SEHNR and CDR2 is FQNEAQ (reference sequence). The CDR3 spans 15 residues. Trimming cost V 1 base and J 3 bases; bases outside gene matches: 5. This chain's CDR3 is CASSLGQGAYYEQYF. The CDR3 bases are TGTGCCAGCAGCTTAGGCCAGGGGGCCTACTACGAGCAGTACTTC.

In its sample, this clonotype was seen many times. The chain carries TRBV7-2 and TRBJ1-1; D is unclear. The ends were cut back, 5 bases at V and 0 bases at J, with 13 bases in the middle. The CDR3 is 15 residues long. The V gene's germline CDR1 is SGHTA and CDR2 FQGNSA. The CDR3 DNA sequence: TGTGCCAGCAGCGCCGTAGGAAGCATGAACACTGAAGCTTTCTTT. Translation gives CASSAVGSMNTEAFF.

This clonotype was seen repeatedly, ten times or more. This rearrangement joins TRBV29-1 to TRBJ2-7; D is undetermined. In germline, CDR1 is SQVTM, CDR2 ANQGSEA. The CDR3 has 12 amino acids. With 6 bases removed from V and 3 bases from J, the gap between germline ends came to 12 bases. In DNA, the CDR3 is TGCAGCGTAGAACTCGAAGGCTACGAGCAGTACTTC. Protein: CSVELEGYEQYF.

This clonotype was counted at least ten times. The CDR3 sequence is CATSPGTLYNEQFF. DNA of the CDR3: TGTGCCACCAGCCCGGGGACCCTATACAATGAGCAGTTCTTC. V and J are TRBV15 and TRBJ2-1, with D possibly being TRBD1 or TRBD2 (5 bases each). Per germline, CDR1 LNHNV and CDR2 YYDKDF (reference sequence). Trimming stripped 5 bases from V and 4 bases from J, with 12 bases between. This CDR3 region has 14 residues.

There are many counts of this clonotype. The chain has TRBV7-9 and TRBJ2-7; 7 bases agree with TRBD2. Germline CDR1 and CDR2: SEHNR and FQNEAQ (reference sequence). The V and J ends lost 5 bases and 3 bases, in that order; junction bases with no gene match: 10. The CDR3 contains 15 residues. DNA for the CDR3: TGTGCCAGCAGCCTCGGGACTACCATGCTCTACGAGCAGTACTTC. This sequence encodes CASSLGTTMLYEQYF.